This T cell receptor (beta chain) was observed in a study of cytomegalovirus exposure and HLA in healthy donors. The repertoire was sequenced with immunoSEQ multiplex PCR; TCRdb's copy has only in-frame clones and lacks some. The sample lists about 220,000 clones; over 80% were seen once. Per germline, CDR1 SGHVS and CDR2 FNYEAQ. The CDR3 loop spans 12 amino acids. The V segment lost 4 bases and the J segment 5 bases; nucleotides outside the gene matches: 1. This chain joins TRBV7-6 and TRBJ2-7, with 8 bases lining up with TRBD2. Sequenced sample: PBMCs. The receptor was derived from a woman aged 18-29 years in good health and CMV-seronegative. CDR3 residues: CASSWTSNEQYF. CDR3 nucleotides: TGTGCCAGCAGCTGGACTAGCAACGAGCAGTACTTC.